This T cell receptor beta chain comes out of a study of cytomegalovirus exposure and HLA in healthy donors. Across the study: Among roughly 180 million T cells, an earlier analysis found roughly 120 million unique TCR beta sequences. Within an early data release were tens of millions of unique TCRs drawn from HLA-typed donors.

PCR involved 60 Vbeta and 13 Jbeta primers. Assay used: immunoSEQ multiplex PCR; TCRdb lists only in-frame clones, some missing. The data show 150,000 to 200,000 clones, with roughly four fifths seen just once and less than 2% held by the top ten. Trimming removed 6 bases from V and 0 bases from J, with 8 bases in between. Germline-derived CDR1 and CDR2 are SQVTM and ANQGSEA. This CDR3 comprises 12 residues. Donors had nominal health at sampling but likely had unrecorded immune exposures. General study results and limits: In a later analysis, a missense DCLRE1C variant was linked to TCR beta V- and J-gene trimming.

About this clone: The target antigen is unknown.

The sequence was obtained from a man in his late teens or twenties in good health and CMV-seronegative. The sample taken for sequencing was PBMCs. This rearrangement joins TRBV29-1 to TRBJ2-5; D call uncertain. The CDR3 loop is CSVLEYQETQYF. The CDR3, as DNA: TGCAGCGTCCTAGAGTACCAAGAGACCCAGTACTTC. Drawing the rest from reference TRBV29-1 and TRBJ2-5, the complete variable domain is SAVISQKPSRDICQRGTSLTIQCQVDSQVTMMFWYRQQPGQSLTLIATANQGSEATYESGFVIDKFPISRPNLTFSTLTVSNMSPEDSSIYLCSVLEYQETQYFGPGTRLLVL.